The clone carrying this TCR beta chain was detected many times. What it binds is unknown. The ends were cut back, 4 bases at V and 4 bases at J, with 11 bases in the middle. There are 13 residues in the CDR3. Germline CDR1 SGDLS, CDR2 YYNGEE. The source of the sample is a study of T-cell memory formation after mild COVID-19. Study-level information: Most TCR clusters belonged to a single donor.

Overall study findings and caveats: Within pre-infection memory, some responding clones were found, suggesting cross-reactive memory joined. Clones that got smaller from day 15 to 85 had even CD4/CD8, while clones growing later tipped toward CD4+. Those CD4+ clones that contracted were mainly in CM and EM (CD8+ ones in EMRA).

TCRdb itself ran the 5' RACE reads through MiXCR, one entry per CDR3 protein. There are just under 150,000 distinct CDR3 sequences in the sample; roughly 19% occur only once, and around 2.4% lies in the top ten. Input material: PBMCs or a T cell subset sorted from them (not recorded which). The rearrangement joins TRBV9 to TRBJ1-2; tentatively, D is TRBD1 (5 bases). The sequence was obtained from an adult woman who had mild COVID-19 (a few samples of this study predate the infection). Cell type and time point are not known. CDR3 in DNA: TGTGCCAGCAGCCCTCGGGGCTCCTATGGCTACACCTTC. Its translation: CASSPRGSYGYTF.